This TCR beta chain was obtained from a study of shared clonotypes between healthy human individuals. V gave up 5 bases and J gave up 3 bases; unmatched junction bases: 6. The CDR3 consists of 14 residues. The germline V gene encodes CDR1 MNHEY and CDR2 SVGAGI. Donors were healthy HIV-negative adults without recent acute infections or vaccinations. Clones were read by immunoSEQ multiplex PCR, and TCRdb kept only the in-frame ones, dropping some. Found here are about 96,000 clones, around half of them singletons; the top ten hold roughly 15%. The chain links TRBV6-5 to TRBJ1-2, with TRBD1 matching over 7 bases. The TCR sequence derives from a woman in her 40s in good health. Some clones in this sample may be carry-over from other donors' samples. Material: PBMCs. The CDR3: CASSLRTGDYGYTF. Written as DNA, the CDR3 is TGTGCCAGCAGTCTTAGGACAGGAGACTATGGCTACACCTTC.